This TCR beta chain was sequenced during a study of T cells in localized non-small cell lung cancer. Losses at the gene ends were 6 bases for V and 5 bases for J; bases not matched to a gene: 2. The CDR3 spans 13 residues. CDR1 is MDHEN, CDR2 SYDVKM, per germline. Assay used: immunoSEQ multiplex PCR; TCRdb lists only in-frame clones, some missing. The sample records around 8,000 clones, under 30% being singletons. This receptor was obtained from a man aged 40 to 75 with stage III squamous cell lung carcinoma. The sequencing used lung tumor tissue, collected before any cancer treatment. This chain connects TRBV28 to TRBJ1-1; 11 positions agree with TRBD1. The CDR3 nucleotides are TGTGCCAGCAGGGGACAGGGGGGTACTGAAGCTTTCTTT. The encoded protein is CASRGQGGTEAFF.